This TCR beta chain derives from a study of somatic mutations in cytotoxic T cells in rheumatoid arthritis. Study-level results: Within 8 of 65 patients, the single biggest CD8+ clone made up more than 20% of CD8+ cells. Unknown were the antigen targets of the expanded CD8+ clones. Compared with age-matched healthy controls, rheumatoid arthritis patients did not differ significantly in CD8+ T-cell clonality. Rheumatoid arthritis patients, but not healthy controls, exhibited increasing CD8+ clonality with age.

In regard to this clone: The target antigen is unknown.

Repertoires were generated with immunoSEQ multiplex PCR, while TCRdb's copy carries only in-frame clones and drops some. Of about 10,000 clones detected, approximately 80% appear once; the ten largest clones hold more than 6.5%. CDR1 and CDR2 from the germline V gene are SGHAT and FQNNGV. Trimming stripped 0 bases from V and 6 bases from J, with 14 bases between. The CDR3 length is 15 residues. Material: CD8+ T cells sorted from blood. The TCR comes from an adult with rheumatoid arthritis. The V and J genes are TRBV11-2 and TRBJ1-2; D unclear. CDR3: CASSLDVTTWDGYTF. The CDR3 bases are TGTGCCAGCAGCTTAGATGTAACCACCTGGGATGGCTACACCTTC.